This T cell receptor beta chain emerged from a study of vaccination effects on CD4 cells after COVID-19. Per the germline V gene, CDR1 is SEHNR and CDR2 is FQNEAQ (reference sequence). The CDR3 is made up of 12 amino acids. V gave up 5 bases and J gave up 8 bases, with 12 bases separating them. Study findings and constraints: Healthy vaccinees' vaccine-induced clones included only 1 of 255 cross-reacting with common cold coronaviruses. Infection-derived and vaccine-derived clones contracted markedly late after vaccination.

Method: immunoSEQ multiplex PCR; TCRdb's copy keeps in-frame clones and lacks some. The sample lists approximately 76,000 clones, around 76% occurring once. Sequencing in the ViraFEST assay came after antigen-specific CD4+ T cells had been expanded with viral peptide pools, which were used to stimulate PBMC. A roughly 11-day culture period preceded the isolation of CD4+ T cells. Having tested negative for nucleocapsid antibodies, the vaccine recipients showed no prior SARS-CoV-2 infection. About this clone: Its antigen is currently unknown.

This sequence was found in a human donor who received a COVID-19 vaccine. The input for sequencing was CD4+ T cells from PBMCs cultured with SARS-CoV-2 spike peptides, taken before COVID-19 vaccination. The chain links TRBV7-9 to TRBJ1-2; no clear D gene. The CDR3 protein is CASSPDSGGYTF. CDR3 nucleotide sequence: TGTGCCAGCAGCCCTGATTCGGGAGGCTACACCTTC.